A single sample gave rise to the 25 T cell receptor beta chains below, sequenced in a study of metastatic and nonmetastatic thyroid tumors (dated by TCRdb to the early 2020s). No patient had received any treatment before thyroid surgery. Library method: PCR. Sequencing was carried out with an Illumina HiSeq 4000. TCRdb reprocessed the public reads (quality trimming at Q25 with fastp, clone calling with MiXCR) and kept in-frame beta chains. The sample has about 43,000 clones on record, approximately 10% of them singletons. Less than 25% of the sample belongs to the ten largest clones. The sample was blood. All receptors come from a female donor with papillary thyroid cancer or a benign thyroid nodule (not recorded which). Some clones in this sample may be carry-over from other donors' samples.

In its sample, this clone was seen a few times. This clone may be a read error of a much larger clone one base away. Other DNA variants within this sample encode the same CDR3. The chain uses TRBV7-3 and TRBJ1-3; 7 bases are a match to TRBD1. This CDR3 comprises 15 residues. CDR1 is SGHTA, CDR2 FQGTGA, per germline. CDR3 sequence: CASSPDREPGNTIYF. The CDR3 DNA sequence: TGTGCCAGCAGCCCCGACAGGGAGCCCGGAAACACCATATATTTC. The full variable domain, completed using reference TRBV7-3 and TRBJ1-3, is GAGVSQTPSNKVTEKGKYVELRCDPISGHTALYWYRQSLGQGPEFLIYFQGTGAADDSGLPNDRFFAVRPEGSVSTLKIQRTERGDSAVYLCASSPDREPGNTIYFGEGSWLTVV.

A few counts support this clone. A much larger clonotype is one base distant, so this may be a read error. This chain joins TRBV18 and TRBJ2-6, with D unclear. Germline V CDR1 and CDR2: KGHSH, LQKENI. CDR3 length equals 16 residues. CDR3 in amino acids: CASSPLGLSGTNVLTF. The CDR3 DNA reads as TGTGCCAGCTCACCACTTGGGCTGTCTGGGACCAACGTCCTGACTTTC.

This clone has ten or more counts. The V and J genes are TRBV5-1 and TRBJ2-5, with D possibly being TRBD1 (8 bases). The CDR3 consists of 19 residues. V shed 4 bases and J shed 5 bases, with 30 bases lying between them. Germline CDR1 reads SGHRS; CDR2 reads YFSETQ. The CDR3 bases are TGCGCCAGCAGCATGGACAGTTACGGGACAGGACTAGTGAGTGAGACCCAGTACTTC. As protein: CASSMDSYGTGLVSETQYF.

This clone was seen many times. V gene TRBV6-1 combines with J gene TRBJ2-3, with D perhaps TRBD1 (6 bases). The CDR3 is 16 amino acids. From germline, CDR1 is MNHNS and CDR2 SASEGT. Trimming took 6 bases from V and 1 from J, leaving 17 bases between them. The CDR3 region is CASRRGSIGGTDTQYF. In DNA form, the CDR3 reads TGTGCCAGCAGGAGGGGGAGTATCGGTGGCACAGATACGCAGTATTTT.

The sample holds many counts of this clone. V gene TRBV20-1 combines with J gene TRBJ2-5, with TRBD2 matching over 8 bases. With 5 bases clipped from V and 7 bases from J, the junction kept 6 bases outside the gene matches. Germline-derived CDR1 and CDR2 are DFQATT and SNEGSKA (reference sequence). The CDR3 is made up of 12 amino acids. The CDR3 bases are TGCAGTGCTGGGGTAGCGGGGTGGACCCAGTACTTC. Amino acids: CSAGVAGWTQYF.

This clone has ten or more counts. DNA of the CDR3: TGTGCCAGCAGGGAGGGAGGGCGGGAGACCCAGTACTTC. Encoded protein: CASREGGRETQYF. The chain employs TRBV27 and TRBJ2-5, with 7 bases identical to TRBD2. The J segment lost 5 bases and the V segment lost 6 bases, leaving 6 bases of the junction unmatched. Germline V gene sequence: CDR1 MNHEY, CDR2 SMNVEV (reference sequence). The CDR3 is made up of 13 amino acids.

This clone was recorded at least ten times. This rearrangement joins TRBV2 to TRBJ2-7; 7 bases line up with TRBD2. Germline loops: CDR1 SNHLY, CDR2 FYNNEI. The trim removed 6 bases at V and 0 bases at J, leaving 2 bases unmatched. This CDR3 region has 13 residues. The CDR3 bases are TGTGCCAGCAGGACGGGGGGCTCCTACGAGCAGTACTTC. Its translation is CASRTGGSYEQYF.

At least ten counts were recorded for this clone. The V gene is TRBV5-1, the J gene TRBJ1-1; D is unresolved. Trimming left V 0 bases short and J 12 bases short, with 9 bases between. The CDR3 is made up of 11 amino acids. Germline V gene lookup returns CDR1 SGHRS and CDR2 YFSETQ. CDR3 sequence (DNA): TGCGCCAGCAGCTTGGGGCAGGAGACTTTCTTT. It translates to CASSLGQETFF.

The chain couples TRBV12-3 or TRBV12-4 to TRBJ2-1, with D possibly TRBD1 on 6 matching bases. CDR3 length equals 15 residues. V lost 6 bases and J 0 bases, leaving 12 bases between the germline ends. The CDR3 reads CASRTTGLSYNEQFF. Here the CDR3 DNA reads TGTGCCAGCAGGACTACAGGGCTCTCCTACAATGAGCAGTTCTTC.

This clone turned up a few times. The rearrangement links TRBV27 to TRBJ2-1; D gene uncertain. V was pared by 3 bases and J by 8 bases, with 5 bases between. Germline CDR1 is MNHEY and CDR2 is SMNVEV (reference sequence). The CDR3 spans 11 residues. The CDR3 spells CASSFLDEQFF. Here the CDR3 DNA reads TGTGCCAGCAGTTTTTTGGATGAGCAGTTCTTC.

The DNA of the CDR3 is TGCGCCAGCAGCCAAGTATTAAGCACGCAGTATTTT. It yields the protein CASSQVLSTQYF. The chain links TRBV4-1 to TRBJ2-3; D not certain. The V end lost 1 base, the J end lost 9 bases, and 8 bases lay between the germline ends. Germline V gives CDR1 MGHRA, CDR2 YSYEKL. The CDR3 is 12 residues long.

This clone came up many times. The chain links TRBV30 to TRBJ2-7; TRBD1 might be the D (6 bases). The V and J ends lost 5 bases and 6 bases respectively, with 14 bases between them. CDR3 length: 12 residues. Germline V gene lookup returns CDR1 GTSNPN and CDR2 SVGIG (reference sequence). The CDR3 DNA reads as TGTGCCTGGGTAAAACAGGGCTCCGAGCAGTACTTC. Translated, it gives CAWVKQGSEQYF.

V and J are TRBV19 and TRBJ2-5; 13 bases align to TRBD2. This CDR3 comprises 16 residues. J gave up 5 bases and V 3 bases, and 6 bases lay outside the gene matches. CDR1 and CDR2 from the germline V gene are LNHDA and SQIVND (reference sequence). The CDR3 loop is CASSIGLAGVSETQYF. The CDR3 DNA reads as TGTGCCAGTAGTATCGGACTAGCGGGAGTGTCGGAGACCCAGTACTTC.

This clone was found many times. The gene calls are TRBV7-1 and TRBJ2-7; 12 nucleotides match TRBD2. TRBV7-1 is given ORF status, its function remaining uncertain. CDR3 length equals 20 residues. Unmatched junction bases numbered 16, after V lost 3 bases and J lost 1 base. This chain's CDR3 is CASSSSGPTSGSVGSYEQYF. The CDR3 nucleotides read TGTGCCAGCAGCTCTTCGGGCCCGACTAGCGGGAGTGTAGGGTCCTACGAGCAGTACTTC.

This chain joins TRBV28 and TRBJ2-7; tentatively, D is TRBD1 or TRBD2 (5 bases each). The CDR3 loop spans 17 amino acids. From germline, CDR1 is MDHEN and CDR2 SYDVKM. V was clipped by 8 bases and J by 2 bases, with 25 bases between them. CDR3 bases: TGTGCCAGCGCCGTATCCTTCGGGACGCAAGGGGCCTACGAGCAGTACTTC. Amino acid sequence: CASAVSFGTQGAYEQYF.

This clone was seen at least ten times. The chain joins TRBV11-2 to TRBJ2-7, with 10 bases aligning to TRBD2. Germline V CDR1 and CDR2: SGHAT, FQNNGV. The junction had 18 bases not matched to a gene; V was cut back by 0 bases and J by 4 bases. The CDR3 sequence is 20 residues long. The CDR3 loop reads CASSLETMWLNTSGNYEQYF. The DNA of the CDR3 is TGTGCCAGCAGCTTAGAGACCATGTGGCTTAATACTAGCGGGAATTACGAGCAGTACTTC.

This clone has ten or more counts. The chain is built from TRBV18 and TRBJ2-6; D is unresolved. The CDR3 has 14 amino acids. Trimming cost V 2 bases and J 3 bases, with 5 bases left between them. Germline CDR1 KGHSH, CDR2 LQKENI. The CDR3 coding sequence is TGTGCCAGCTCACCATCCGTTGGGGCCAACGTCCTGACTTTC. The encoded protein is CASSPSVGANVLTF.

This clone was recorded many times. J is TRBJ2-2 and V is TRBV10-3, with D tentatively TRBD1 or TRBD2 (6 bases each). Germline CDR1 and CDR2: ENHRY and SYGVKD. V was pared by 7 bases and J by 5 bases, with 11 bases between. CDR3 length: 13 amino acids. CDR3 sequence: CAITGGRTGELFF. For the CDR3, the DNA is TGTGCCATCACCGGGGGCAGAACCGGGGAGCTGTTTTTT.

At least ten counts were recorded for this clone. This chain connects TRBV14 to TRBJ1-1; D call uncertain. V was shortened by 2 bases and J by 4 bases, with 11 bases between the two germline ends. The CDR3 is made up of 14 amino acids. CDR1 is SGHDN, CDR2 FVKESK, per germline. CDR3 nucleotides: TGTGCCAGCAGCCAACACTCCCCCGGCACTGAAGCTTTCTTT. It codes for CASSQHSPGTEAFF.

This clone was picked up many times. V and J are TRBV7-9 and TRBJ2-1; D perhaps matches TRBD2 (6 bases). Germline V CDR1 and CDR2: SEHNR, FQNEAQ (reference sequence). The CDR3 consists of 15 residues. Trimming removed 4 bases at V and 0 bases at J, with 10 bases between. The CDR3 DNA sequence: TGTGCCAGCAGCTCCGACGGGAGCTCCTACAATGAGCAGTTCTTC. Protein product: CASSSDGSSYNEQFF.

The table lists this clone with many counts. V and J are TRBV6-1 and TRBJ2-3; D is perhaps TRBD2 (5 bases). Trimming stripped 3 bases from V and 1 base from J, with 11 bases between. CDR3 size: 15 residues. Germline values: CDR1 MNHNS, CDR2 SASEGT. The CDR3 DNA reads TGTGCCAGCAGTGACTCGCGGGCCGGCACAGATACGCAGTATTTT. This gives the protein CASSDSRAGTDTQYF.

Concerning this clone itself: One base away lies a much larger clone, so this may be a sequencing read error. The same CDR3 also results from other DNA sequences found in this sample. V and J are TRBV6-1 and TRBJ2-3, with 7 bases lining up with TRBD1. The CDR3 is 15 residues long. Germline CDR1 and CDR2: MNHNS and SASEGT. CDR3 sequence (DNA): TGTGCAAGCAGGACACGGACAGGCCGCACAGATACGCAGTATTTT. Its protein product is CASRTRTGRTDTQYF.

This clone has ten or more counts. The chain links TRBV28 to TRBJ1-5; no clear D gene. CDR3 length: 14 residues. From germline, CDR1 is MDHEN and CDR2 SYDVKM. With 5 bases removed from V and 3 bases from J, the gap between germline ends came to 11 bases. DNA for the CDR3: TGTGCCAGCAGTGTCGAAACCCCCAATCAGCCCCAGCATTTT. Protein sequence: CASSVETPNQPQHF.

This clone showed up many times. The V call is TRBV27, the J call TRBJ2-2; D might be TRBD1 (6 bases). Germline V gene lookup returns CDR1 MNHEY and CDR2 SMNVEV (reference sequence). The V end lost 4 bases, the J end lost 5 bases, and 11 bases lay between the germline ends. This CDR3 has 14 residues. The CDR3 DNA reads as TGTGCCAGCAGTTATATGGGGGCGACCGGGGAGCTGTTTTTT. It encodes CASSYMGATGELFF.

This clone occurred many times. The CDR3, as DNA: TGTGCCAGCAGCTTAGGTGCCGGGACCAATCAGCCCCAGCATTTT. Amino acid sequence: CASSLGAGTNQPQHF. This rearrangement joins TRBV7-9 to TRBJ1-5; TRBD1 is a possible D gene (5 bases). Germline V gene lookup returns CDR1 SEHNR and CDR2 FQNEAQ (reference sequence). Trimming pared 1 base from V and 3 bases from J, leaving 10 bases between. The CDR3 sequence is 15 residues long.